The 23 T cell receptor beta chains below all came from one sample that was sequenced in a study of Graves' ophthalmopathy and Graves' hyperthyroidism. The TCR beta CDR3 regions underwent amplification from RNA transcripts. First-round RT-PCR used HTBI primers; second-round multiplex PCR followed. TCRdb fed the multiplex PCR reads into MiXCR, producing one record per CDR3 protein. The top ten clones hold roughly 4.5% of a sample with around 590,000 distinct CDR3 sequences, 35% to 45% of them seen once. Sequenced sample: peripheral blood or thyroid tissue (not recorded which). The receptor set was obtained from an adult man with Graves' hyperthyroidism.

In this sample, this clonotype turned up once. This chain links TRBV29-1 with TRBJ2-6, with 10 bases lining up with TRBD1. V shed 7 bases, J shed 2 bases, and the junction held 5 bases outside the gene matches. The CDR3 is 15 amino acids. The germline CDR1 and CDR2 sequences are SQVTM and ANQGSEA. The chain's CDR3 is CSGGTGVTGANVLTF. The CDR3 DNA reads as TGCAGCGGCGGGACAGGGGTAACTGGGGCCAACGTCCTGACTTTC.

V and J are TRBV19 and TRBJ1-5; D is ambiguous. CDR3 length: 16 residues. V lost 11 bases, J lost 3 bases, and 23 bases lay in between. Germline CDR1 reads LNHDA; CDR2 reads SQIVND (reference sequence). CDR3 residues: CAGSYGVGSFNQPQHF. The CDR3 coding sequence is TGTGCCGGCAGTTACGGCGTGGGGAGCTTCAATCAGCCCCAGCATTTT.

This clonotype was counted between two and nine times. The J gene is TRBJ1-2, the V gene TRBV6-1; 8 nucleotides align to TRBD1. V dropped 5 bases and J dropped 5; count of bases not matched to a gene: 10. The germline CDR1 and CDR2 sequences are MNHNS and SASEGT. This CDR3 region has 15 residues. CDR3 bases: TGTGCCAGCAGTCCGATCGGGACAGGCTCATATGGCTACACCTTC. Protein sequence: CASSPIGTGSYGYTF.

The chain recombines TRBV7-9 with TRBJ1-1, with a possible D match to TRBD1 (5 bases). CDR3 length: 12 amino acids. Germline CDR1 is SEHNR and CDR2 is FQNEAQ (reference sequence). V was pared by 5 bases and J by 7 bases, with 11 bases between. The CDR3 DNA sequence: TGTGCCAGCAGCCAGGGACGGAATGAAGCTTTCTTT. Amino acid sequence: CASSQGRNEAFF.

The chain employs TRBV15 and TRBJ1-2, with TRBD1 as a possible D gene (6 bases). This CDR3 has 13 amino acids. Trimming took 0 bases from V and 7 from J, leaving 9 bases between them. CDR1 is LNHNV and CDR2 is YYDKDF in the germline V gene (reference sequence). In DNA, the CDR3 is TGTGCCACCAGCAGAGACCGACAGGTTGGCTACACCTTC. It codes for CATSRDRQVGYTF. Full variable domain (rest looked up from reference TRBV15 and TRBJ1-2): DAMVIQNPRYQVTQFGKPVTLSCSQTLNHNVMYWYQQKSSQAPKLLFHYYDKDFNNEADTPDNFQSRRPNTSFCFLDIRSPGLGDTAMYLCATSRDRQVGYTFGSGTRLTVV.

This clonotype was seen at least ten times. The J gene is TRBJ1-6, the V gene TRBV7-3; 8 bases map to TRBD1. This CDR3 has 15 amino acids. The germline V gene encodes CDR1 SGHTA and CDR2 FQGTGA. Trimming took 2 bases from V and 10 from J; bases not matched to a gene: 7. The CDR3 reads CASSLSGRGLSPLHF. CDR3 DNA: TGTGCCAGCAGCTTATCGGGCAGGGGGCTGTCACCCCTCCACTTT.

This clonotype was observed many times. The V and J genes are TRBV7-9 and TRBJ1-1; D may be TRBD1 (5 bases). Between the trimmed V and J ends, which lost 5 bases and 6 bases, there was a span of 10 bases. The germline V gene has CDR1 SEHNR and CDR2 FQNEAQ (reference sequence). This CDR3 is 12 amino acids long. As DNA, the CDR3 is TGTGCCAGCAGCGAGGGACGGTCTGAAGCTTTCTTT. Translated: CASSEGRSEAFF.

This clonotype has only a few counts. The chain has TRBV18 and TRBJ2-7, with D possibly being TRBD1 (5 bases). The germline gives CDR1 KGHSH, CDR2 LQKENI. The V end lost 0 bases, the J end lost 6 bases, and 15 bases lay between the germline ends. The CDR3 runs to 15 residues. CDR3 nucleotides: TGTGCCAGCTCACCACCAGGTGGGGCGGACGTCGAGCAGTACTTC. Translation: CASSPPGGADVEQYF.

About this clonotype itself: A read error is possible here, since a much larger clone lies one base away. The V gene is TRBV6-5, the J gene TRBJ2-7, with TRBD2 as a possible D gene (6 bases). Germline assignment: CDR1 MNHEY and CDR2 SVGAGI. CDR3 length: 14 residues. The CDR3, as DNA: TGTGCCAGCAGACCCCTATTGCCGGGGGACGAGCAGTGCTTC. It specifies CASRPLLPGDEQCF.

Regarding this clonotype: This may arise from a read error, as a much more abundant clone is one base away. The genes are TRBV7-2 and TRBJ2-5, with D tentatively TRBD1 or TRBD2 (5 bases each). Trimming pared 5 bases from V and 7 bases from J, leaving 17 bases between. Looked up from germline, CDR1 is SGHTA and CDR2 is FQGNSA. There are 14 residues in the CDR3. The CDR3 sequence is CASSVGVPGWTQYF. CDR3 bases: TGTGCCAGCAGCGTAGGGGTCCCGGGATGGACCCAGTACTTC.

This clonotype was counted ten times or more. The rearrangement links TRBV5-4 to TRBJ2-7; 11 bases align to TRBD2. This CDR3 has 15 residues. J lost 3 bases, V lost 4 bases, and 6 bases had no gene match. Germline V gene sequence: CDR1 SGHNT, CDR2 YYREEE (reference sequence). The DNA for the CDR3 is TGTGCCAGCAGCAGTTGGACTAGCGGGTACTACGAGCAGTACTTC. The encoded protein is CASSSWTSGYYEQYF.

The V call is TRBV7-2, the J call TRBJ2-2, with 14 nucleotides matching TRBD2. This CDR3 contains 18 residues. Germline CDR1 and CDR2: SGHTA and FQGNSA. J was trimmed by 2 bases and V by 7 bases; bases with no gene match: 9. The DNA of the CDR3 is TGTGCCAGCATGTTAACCGGGACTAGCGGGAGAAACACCGGGGAGCTGTTTTTT. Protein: CASMLTGTSGRNTGELFF. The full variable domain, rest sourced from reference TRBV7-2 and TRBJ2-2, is GAGVSQSPSNKVTEKGKDVELRCDPISGHTALYWYRQSLGQGLEFLIYFQGNSAPDKSGLPSDRFSAERTGGSVSTLTIQRTQQEDSAVYLCASMLTGTSGRNTGELFFGEGSRLTVL.

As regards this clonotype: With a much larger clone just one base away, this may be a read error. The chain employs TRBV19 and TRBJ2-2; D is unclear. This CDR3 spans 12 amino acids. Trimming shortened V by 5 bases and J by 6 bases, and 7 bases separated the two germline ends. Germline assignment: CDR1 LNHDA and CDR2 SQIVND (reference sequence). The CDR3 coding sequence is TGTGCCAGTAGTGGAACGTCCGGGGAGCTGTTTTTT. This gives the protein CASSGTSGELFF.

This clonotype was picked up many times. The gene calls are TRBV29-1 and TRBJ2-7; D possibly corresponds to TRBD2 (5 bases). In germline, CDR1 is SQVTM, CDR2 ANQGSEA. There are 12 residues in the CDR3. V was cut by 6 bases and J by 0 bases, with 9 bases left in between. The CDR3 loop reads CSVAEPSYEQYF. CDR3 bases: TGCAGCGTAGCGGAGCCCTCCTACGAGCAGTACTTC.

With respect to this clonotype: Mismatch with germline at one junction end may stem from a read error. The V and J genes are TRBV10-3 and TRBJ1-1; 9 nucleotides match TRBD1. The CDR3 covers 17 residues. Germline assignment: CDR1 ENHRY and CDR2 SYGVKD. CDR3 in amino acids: CASSTGTGRWAATEAFF. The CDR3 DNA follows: TGTGCCAGCAGTACCGGGACAGGGAGGTGGGCTGCCACTGAAGCTTTCTTT.

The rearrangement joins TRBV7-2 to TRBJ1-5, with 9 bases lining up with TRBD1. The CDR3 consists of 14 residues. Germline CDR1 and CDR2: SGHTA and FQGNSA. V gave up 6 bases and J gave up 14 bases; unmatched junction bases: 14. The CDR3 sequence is CASSSPGQGLTEHF. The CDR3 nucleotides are TGTGCCAGCAGTTCTCCGGGACAGGGCTTGACGGAGCATTTT.

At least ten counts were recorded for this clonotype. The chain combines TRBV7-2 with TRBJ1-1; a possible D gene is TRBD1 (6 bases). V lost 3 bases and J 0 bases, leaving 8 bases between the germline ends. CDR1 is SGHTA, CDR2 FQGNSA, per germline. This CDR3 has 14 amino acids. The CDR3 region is CASSLRTVNTEAFF. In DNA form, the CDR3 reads TGTGCCAGCAGCTTGAGGACAGTGAACACTGAAGCTTTCTTT.

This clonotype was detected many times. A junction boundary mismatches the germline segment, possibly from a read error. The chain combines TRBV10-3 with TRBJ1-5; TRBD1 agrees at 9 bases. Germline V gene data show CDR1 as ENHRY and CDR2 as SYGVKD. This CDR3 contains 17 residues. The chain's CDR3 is CASSAPRQGGSNQPQHF. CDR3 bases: TGTGCCAGCAGTGCCCCTCGACAGGGGGGCAGCAATCAGCCCCAGCATTTT.

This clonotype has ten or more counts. The CDR3 DNA follows: TGTGCCAGCAGCTCCCAGGGGAGGCAGCCCCAGCATTTT. Protein sequence: CASSSQGRQPQHF. The chain is built from TRBV7-9 and TRBJ1-5; tentative D call: TRBD1 (6 bases). This CDR3 region has 13 residues. Trimming took 4 bases from V and 7 from J, leaving 11 bases between them. The germline gives CDR1 SEHNR, CDR2 FQNEAQ (reference sequence).

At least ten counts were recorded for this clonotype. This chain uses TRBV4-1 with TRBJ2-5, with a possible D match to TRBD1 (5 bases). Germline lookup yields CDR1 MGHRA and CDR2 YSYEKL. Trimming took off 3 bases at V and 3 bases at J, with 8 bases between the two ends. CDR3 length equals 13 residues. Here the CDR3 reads CASSQTAEETQYF. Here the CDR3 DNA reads TGCGCCAGCAGCCAGACAGCCGAAGAGACCCAGTACTTC.

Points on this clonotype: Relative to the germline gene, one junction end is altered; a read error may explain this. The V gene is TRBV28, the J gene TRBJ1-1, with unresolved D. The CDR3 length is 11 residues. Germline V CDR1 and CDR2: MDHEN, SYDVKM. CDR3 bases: TGTGGCAGCAGTTTCTCCACTGAAGCTTTCTTT. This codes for CGSSFSTEAFF.

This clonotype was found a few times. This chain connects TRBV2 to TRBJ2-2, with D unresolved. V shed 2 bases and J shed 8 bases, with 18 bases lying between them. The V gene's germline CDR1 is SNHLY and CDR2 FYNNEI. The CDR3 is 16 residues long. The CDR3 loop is CASSESSLVSWGELFF. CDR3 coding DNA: TGTGCCAGCAGTGAATCCTCTCTGGTATCATGGGGGGAGCTGTTTTTT.

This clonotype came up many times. The CDR3 coding sequence is TGCAGTGCTAGAGCTGACAGGGGGAGCAGCTCTGGGGCCAACGTCCTGACTTTC. Amino acid sequence: CSARADRGSSSGANVLTF. The chain recombines TRBV20-1 with TRBJ2-6, with 9 bases aligning to TRBD1. The germline V gene encodes CDR1 DFQATT and CDR2 SNEGSKA (reference sequence). The CDR3 totals 18 residues. With 1 base clipped from V and 0 bases from J, the junction kept 7 bases outside the gene matches.